These 15 T cell receptor beta chains originate from one sample sequenced in a study of identical twins. One entry per CDR3 protein results from TCRdb running MiXCR on the 5' RACE reads. Of about 890,000 distinct CDR3 sequences detected, around 12% appear once; the ten largest clones hold 1.5% to 2%. These sequences were also reported in another study, on yellow fever vaccine responses in identical twins.

Input material: PBMCs. These receptors all come from a woman aged 18-29 years in good health.

Written as DNA, the CDR3 is TGTGCCAGCAGGTTGAATGAAAAACTGTTTTTT. It translates to CASRLNEKLFF. The chain links TRBV2 to TRBJ1-4; D is uncertain. The ends were cut back, 6 bases at V and 5 bases at J, with 4 bases in the middle. Per germline, CDR1 SNHLY and CDR2 FYNNEI. The CDR3 has 11 residues.

This clonotype was counted only a few times. This chain joins TRBV20-1 and TRBJ2-5, with 10 bases that match TRBD2. The CDR3 contains 12 residues. In germline, CDR1 is DFQATT, CDR2 SNEGSKA (reference sequence). Trimming took 4 bases from V and 5 from J; bases not matched to a gene: 1. Here the CDR3 reads CSATGLAETQYF. The CDR3, as DNA: TGCAGTGCTACGGGACTAGCGGAGACCCAGTACTTC.

There are a few counts of this clonotype. The J gene is TRBJ2-1, the V gene TRBV12-3 or TRBV12-4; D unclear. The CDR3 contains 13 residues. V was pared by 5 bases and J by 10 bases, with 15 bases between. The CDR3 loop reads CASSLTENREQFF. The CDR3 region has the DNA TGTGCCAGCAGTCTAACGGAGAATCGGGAGCAGTTCTTC.

This clonotype has only a few counts. This chain links TRBV5-1 with TRBJ1-5, with D perhaps TRBD1 (5 bases). Germline V CDR1 and CDR2: SGHRS, YFSETQ. The V end was cut by 2 bases, the J end by 3 bases, with 15 bases between. The CDR3 runs 16 residues. In nucleotides, the CDR3 is TGCGCCAGCAGCTTCGGGGTGGGGGGAAACAATCAGCCCCAGCATTTT. Translation gives CASSFGVGGNNQPQHF.

The chain is built from TRBV27 and TRBJ2-7; 9 bases are a match to TRBD2. The CDR3 covers 16 residues. The germline V gene has CDR1 MNHEY and CDR2 SMNVEV (reference sequence). The V segment lost 3 bases and the J segment 7 bases; nucleotides outside the gene matches: 13. The CDR3 bases are TGTGCCAGCAGTTTGAATGCCGGGACTAGCTCTCATGAGCAGTACGTC. It is translated as CASSLNAGTSSHEQYV.

This clonotype was observed a few times. V is TRBV6-5 and J is TRBJ1-3; 8 bases are shared with TRBD1. This CDR3 comprises 15 residues. Germline-derived CDR1 and CDR2 are MNHEY and SVGAGI. With 2 bases clipped from V and 3 bases from J, the junction kept 3 bases outside the gene matches. CDR3 in amino acids: CASSYDGQGGNTIYF. The CDR3, as DNA: TGTGCCAGCAGTTACGACGGACAGGGTGGAAACACCATATATTTT.

This clonotype was observed a few times. J is TRBJ1-1 and V is TRBV29-1; D gene uncertain. Trimming pared 0 bases from V and 7 bases from J, leaving 6 bases between. The CDR3 has 11 amino acids. Germline CDR1 SQVTM, CDR2 ANQGSEA. CDR3 sequence (DNA): TGCAGCGTTGAAGATCGCGGTGAAGCTTTCTTT. Translation: CSVEDRGEAFF.

The rearrangement links TRBV6-1 to TRBJ1-4; D might be TRBD1 (5 bases). The ends were cut back, 6 bases at V and 4 bases at J, with 15 bases in the middle. Germline V CDR1 and CDR2: MNHNS, SASEGT. This CDR3 is 15 amino acids long. Here the CDR3 reads CASRPTGTHNEKLFF. CDR3 DNA sequence: TGTGCCAGCAGGCCCACAGGAACTCATAATGAAAAACTGTTTTTT.

This clonotype was seen a few times. The V call is TRBV29-1, the J call TRBJ2-5, with 11 positions matching TRBD2. Germline CDR1 is SQVTM and CDR2 is ANQGSEA. The trim removed 3 bases at V and 2 bases at J, leaving 2 bases unmatched. CDR3 length equals 14 residues. DNA of the CDR3: TGCAGCGTTGACCGGACTAGCGGGCAAGAGACCCAGTACTTC. Translated, it gives CSVDRTSGQETQYF.

This rearrangement joins TRBV7-9 to TRBJ2-7, with D possibly matching TRBD1 (6 bases). This CDR3 spans 14 amino acids. V dropped 5 bases and J dropped 1 base, with 12 bases sitting between them. Germline V lookup: CDR1 SEHNR, CDR2 FQNEAQ (reference sequence). This CDR3 is CASSHRDKSYEQYV. The CDR3 coding sequence is TGTGCCAGCAGCCATCGGGACAAGTCCTACGAGCAGTACGTC.

This clonotype was seen a few times. This rearrangement joins TRBV3-1 to TRBJ2-3, with D possibly TRBD2 on 6 matching bases. CDR3 size: 14 residues. Trimming removed 0 bases at V and 7 bases at J, with 11 bases between. Germline CDR1 reads LGHDT; CDR2 reads YNNKEL (reference sequence). The CDR3 bases are TGTGCCAGCAGCCAAGATCGGGGACTCAATACGCAGTATTTT. Amino acids: CASSQDRGLNTQYF.

Here the CDR3 DNA reads TGCGCCAGCAGCCCCGGGACAGGGTACTACGAGCAGTACTTC. Its protein product is CASSPGTGYYEQYF. The J gene is TRBJ2-7, the V gene TRBV4-1, with TRBD1 identical over 9 bases. The J segment lost 3 bases and the V segment lost 4 bases, leaving 4 bases of the junction unmatched. The CDR3 covers 14 residues. Germline assignment: CDR1 MGHRA and CDR2 YSYEKL.

The V and J genes are TRBV28 and TRBJ2-7; tentative D call: TRBD1 (6 bases). V was clipped by 5 bases and J by 3 bases, with 11 bases between them. This CDR3 is 13 amino acids long. Germline loops: CDR1 MDHEN, CDR2 SYDVKM. The CDR3 DNA sequence: TGTGCCAGCAGTCCCGGACAGCGCTACGAGCAGTACGTC. Translation: CASSPGQRYEQYV.

The V and J genes are TRBV10-2 and TRBJ1-2, with D possibly being TRBD1 (5 bases). The CDR3 extends over 15 amino acids. Germline lookup yields CDR1 WSHSY and CDR2 SAAADI. V was cut by 0 bases and J by 4 bases, with 12 bases left in between. DNA for the CDR3: TGCGCCAGCAGTGAGTCGAAGAGACAGCTCTATGGCTACACCTTC. This encodes CASSESKRQLYGYTF.

V is TRBV6-1 and J is TRBJ2-1; 7 bases are a match to TRBD2. CDR3 length: 13 amino acids. V lost 0 bases, J lost 10 bases, and 3 bases stayed unmatched. Germline lookup yields CDR1 MNHNS and CDR2 SASEGT. Here the CDR3 reads CASSEAGGLEQFF. Here the CDR3 DNA reads TGTGCCAGCAGTGAAGCGGGAGGGCTCGAGCAGTTCTTC.